This T cell receptor beta chain derives from a study of response to subunit inactivated influenza vaccine. General observations from the study: Each seasonal flu vaccination may recruit only limited new T cells, authors suggested.

This CDR3 region has 14 residues. Germline V lookup: CDR1 MDHEN, CDR2 SYDVKM. Trimming left V 6 bases short and J 5 bases short, with 16 bases between. This clonotype appeared a few times. Its antigen is as yet unknown. TCRdb re-called the RT-PCR reads with MiXCR, one entry per CDR3 protein. The sample contains fewer than 750,000 distinct CDR3 sequences, about 15% of which appear only once. The sequences come from PBMCs from blood, collected roughly 12 days after vaccination. This chain uses TRBV28 with TRBJ1-1; D remains ambiguous. The TCR originated in a man aged 50-59 years who received an inactivated influenza vaccine. In DNA, the CDR3 is TGTGCCAGCAGGGGGAGTGTCAGCAAAACTGAAGCTTTCTTT. It encodes CASRGSVSKTEAFF. Full variable domain (remainder filled in from reference TRBV28 and TRBJ1-1): DVKVTQSSRYLVKRTGEKVFLECVQDMDHENMFWYRQDPGLGLRLIYFSYDVKMKEKGDIPEGYSVSREKKERFSLILESASTNQTSMYLCASRGSVSKTEAFFGQGTRLTVV.